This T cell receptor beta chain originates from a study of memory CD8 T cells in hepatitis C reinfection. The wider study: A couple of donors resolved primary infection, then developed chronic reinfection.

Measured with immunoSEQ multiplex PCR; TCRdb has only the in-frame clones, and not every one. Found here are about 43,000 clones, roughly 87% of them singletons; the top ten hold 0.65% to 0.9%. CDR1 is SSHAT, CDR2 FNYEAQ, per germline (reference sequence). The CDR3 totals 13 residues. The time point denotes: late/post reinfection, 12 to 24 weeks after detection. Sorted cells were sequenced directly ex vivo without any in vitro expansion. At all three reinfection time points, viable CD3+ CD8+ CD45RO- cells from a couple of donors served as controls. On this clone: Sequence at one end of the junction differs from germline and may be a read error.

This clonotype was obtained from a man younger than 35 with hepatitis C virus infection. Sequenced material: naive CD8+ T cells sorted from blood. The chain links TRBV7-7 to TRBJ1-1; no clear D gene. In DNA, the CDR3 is TGTGCTAGCAGCTTTGGGAGGAACACTGAAGCTTTCTTT. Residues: CASSFGRNTEAFF.